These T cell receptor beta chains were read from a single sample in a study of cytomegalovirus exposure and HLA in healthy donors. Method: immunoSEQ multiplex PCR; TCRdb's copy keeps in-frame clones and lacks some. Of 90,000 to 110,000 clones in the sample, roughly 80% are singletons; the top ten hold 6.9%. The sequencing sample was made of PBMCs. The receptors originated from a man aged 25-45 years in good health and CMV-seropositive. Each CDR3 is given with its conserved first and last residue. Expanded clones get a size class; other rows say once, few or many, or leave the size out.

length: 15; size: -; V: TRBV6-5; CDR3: CASSPGTASGNTIYF
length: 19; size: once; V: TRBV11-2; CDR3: CASSLFVRGTSGAYNEQFF
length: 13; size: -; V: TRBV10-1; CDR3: CASSEWGDQPQHF
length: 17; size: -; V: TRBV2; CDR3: CASKRDRLSSYNSPLHF
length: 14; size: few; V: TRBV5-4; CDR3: CASTPGGFTDTQYF
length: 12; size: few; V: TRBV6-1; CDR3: CATGGGNQPQHF
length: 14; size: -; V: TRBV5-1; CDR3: CASSLRTVNTEAFF
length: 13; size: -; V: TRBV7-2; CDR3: CASSTGSGYGYTF
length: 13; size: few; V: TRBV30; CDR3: CASAAGTAQPQHF
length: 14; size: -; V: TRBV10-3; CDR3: CAISESLTGEKLFF
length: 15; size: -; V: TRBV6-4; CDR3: CASSRLAGGPDEQFF
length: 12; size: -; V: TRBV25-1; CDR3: CASRQGDYGYTF
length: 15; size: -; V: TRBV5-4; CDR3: CASSLEVGRGGELFF
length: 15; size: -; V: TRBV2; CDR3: CASSEVSTGASPLHF
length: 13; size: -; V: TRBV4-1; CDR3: CASSLVAEETQYF
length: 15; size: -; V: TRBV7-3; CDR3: CASSLTGTQYTEAFF
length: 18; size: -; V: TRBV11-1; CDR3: CASSLGTSGGAKSDEQFF
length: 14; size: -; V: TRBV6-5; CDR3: CASSQGGGLYGYTF